Detailed here is one T cell receptor (beta chain). The data were taken from a study of technical replicates of blood from a handful of donors. Clones were read by immunoSEQ multiplex PCR, and TCRdb kept only the in-frame ones, dropping some. This table has roughly 80,000 clones, about 89% appearing once. The sequenced sample was T cells isolated from PBMCs. The sequence derives from a human donor in good health.

The CDR3, as DNA: TGTGCCAGCAGTGTAGGTAGCGGGAGTGAGCAGTTCTTC. Its translation is CASSVGSGSEQFF. This chain links TRBV25-1 with TRBJ2-1; 9 bases map to TRBD2. The CDR3 consists of 13 residues. Germline lookup yields CDR1 MGHDK and CDR2 SYGVNS. Germline trimming cut 4 bases from V and 9 bases from J; bases unmatched to any gene: 4.